The clone carrying this T cell receptor beta chain has only a few counts. The antigen is unknown. This specimen belongs to a study of identical twins. Study outcomes and limitations: The more abundant beta clonotypes in cord blood had fewer insertions, and memory repertoires did not show this.

Trimming took 1 base from V and 4 from J, leaving 13 bases between them. This CDR3 is 15 amino acids long. Germline CDR1 and CDR2: SNHLY and FYNNEI. From the 5' RACE reads, TCRdb called clonotypes with MiXCR, one entry per CDR3 protein. The repertoire has just over 450,000 distinct CDR3 sequences, 11% to 15% of them found once; the top ten carry about 0.54%. The same sample was also used in a study of yellow fever vaccine responses in identical twins.

Source material: CD4+ T cells sorted from blood. V usage is TRBV2 and J usage is TRBJ2-5; TRBD2 is a possible D gene (6 bases). The TCR sequence derives from a woman aged 18-29 years in good health. The CDR3: CASSEVGGGGETQYF. The CDR3 nucleotides read TGTGCCAGCAGTGAAGTCGGGGGTGGGGGAGAGACCCAGTACTTC.